The 26 T cell receptor beta chains presented below share a single source sample, sequenced in a study of patients and donors after allogeneic stem cell transplantation (dated by TCRdb to the early 2020s). The library was prepared using RT-PCR. The sequencer was a NextSeq 550. TCRdb reworked the public reads: Q25 trimming with fastp, MiXCR clone assembly, productive beta chains retained. Identical CDR3 protein sequences are pooled into one entry, listed with their most common genes and DNA. This sample holds approximately 210,000 distinct CDR3 sequences; roughly two fifths were observed only once. The ten largest clones capture about 30% of the sample. Sequenced input: blood, either unsorted or a sorted T cell fraction (not recorded which). The receptors shown here come from a human donor who was either an allogeneic HSCT recipient or a stem cell or donor lymphocyte infusion donor (not recorded which). It is not recorded whose cells these are; they may come from a transplant donor.

The chain carries TRBV29-1 and TRBJ1-2; no firm D call. This CDR3 region has 14 residues. Between the trimmed V and J ends, which lost 3 bases and 2 bases, there was a span of 13 bases. Germline V lookup: CDR1 SQVTM, CDR2 ANQGSEA. The CDR3 region has the DNA TGCAGCGTTGAGGGCGCGCGGATAAACTATGGCTACACCTTC. It is translated as CSVEGARINYGYTF.

The chain recombines TRBV5-6 with TRBJ1-1, with TRBD1 matching over 7 bases. CDR3 length: 12 residues. Germline trimming cut 4 bases from V and 4 bases from J; bases unmatched to any gene: 1. In germline, CDR1 is SGHDT, CDR2 YYEEEE. CDR3 nucleotides: TGTGCCAGCAGCACAGGGGTCACTGAAGCTTTCTTT. Protein sequence: CASSTGVTEAFF.

This chain joins TRBV27 and TRBJ2-1; tentative D call: TRBD2 (5 bases). Germline CDR1 MNHEY, CDR2 SMNVEV (reference sequence). The CDR3 runs 15 residues. Trimming removed 5 bases at V and 0 bases at J, with 11 bases between. This CDR3 reads CASSTKGSSYNEQFF. In DNA form, the CDR3 reads TGTGCCAGCAGTACCAAAGGGAGCTCCTACAATGAGCAGTTCTTC.

The rearrangement links TRBV15 to TRBJ1-2; tentative D call: TRBD1 (5 bases). Germline V gene lookup returns CDR1 LNHNV and CDR2 YYDKDF (reference sequence). The CDR3 runs 17 residues. V was trimmed by 6 bases and J by 2 bases, leaving 22 bases between them. The CDR3 DNA sequence: TGTGCCACCAGGTACGAGGGGATCAAGACAGTAAACTATGGCTACACCTTC. It encodes CATRYEGIKTVNYGYTF.

In this sample, this clonotype turned up a few times. J is TRBJ2-2 and V is TRBV7-3; D possibly corresponds to TRBD1 (5 bases). Deletions cut 5 bases from V and 1 base from J, with 8 bases between. The CDR3 length is 14 residues. CDR1 and CDR2 from the germline V gene are SGHTA and FQGTGA. CDR3 DNA: TGTGCCAGCAGCCGTCAGGGGAACACCGGGGAGCTGTTTTTT. Translated, it gives CASSRQGNTGELFF. The full variable domain, with the rest looked up from reference TRBV7-3 and TRBJ2-2, is GAGVSQTPSNKVTEKGKYVELRCDPISGHTALYWYRQSLGQGPEFLIYFQGTGAADDSGLPNDRFFAVRPEGSVSTLKIQRTERGDSAVYLCASSRQGNTGELFFGEGSRLTVL.

The chain joins TRBV20-1 to TRBJ2-7; D gene uncertain. This CDR3 comprises 14 residues. V was shortened by 6 bases and J by 0 bases, with 15 bases between the two germline ends. CDR1 is DFQATT and CDR2 is SNEGSKA in the germline V gene (reference sequence). The CDR3 is CSAVLRVGSYEQYF. CDR3 in DNA: TGCAGTGCCGTCCTTAGAGTTGGCTCCTACGAGCAGTACTTC.

This clonotype occurred many times. The chain carries TRBV28 and TRBJ1-5; D is unresolved. Between the trimmed V and J ends, which lost 2 bases and 2 bases, there was a span of 4 bases. The CDR3 is 13 residues long. Germline CDR1 and CDR2: MDHEN and SYDVKM. CDR3 sequence: CASSLKGNQPQHF. In DNA form, the CDR3 reads TGTGCCAGCAGTTTAAAGGGCAATCAGCCCCAGCATTTT.

A few counts support this clonotype. The J gene is TRBJ1-1, the V gene TRBV3-1; TRBD1 matches at 7 bases. CDR1 and CDR2 from the germline V gene are LGHDT and YNNKEL (reference sequence). V lost 6 bases and J lost 3; bases outside the gene matches: 13. The CDR3 is 16 residues long. The CDR3 is CASSRDLQGRDTEAFF. The CDR3 bases are TGTGCCAGCAGTCGCGATCTACAGGGGAGGGACACTGAAGCTTTCTTT. Full variable domain (outside the CDR3, taken from reference TRBV3-1 and TRBJ1-1): DTAVSQTPKYLVTQMGNDKSIKCEQNLGHDTMYWYKQDSKKFLKIMFSYNNKELIINETVPNRFSPKSPDKAHLNLHINSLELGDSAVYFCASSRDLQGRDTEAFFGQGTRLTVV.

This chain connects TRBV29-1 to TRBJ2-3; 12 positions agree with TRBD2. Germline loops: CDR1 SQVTM, CDR2 ANQGSEA. V gave up 4 bases and J gave up 4 bases; unmatched junction bases: 6. The CDR3 loop spans 15 amino acids. CDR3 nucleotides: TGCAGCGTTGCTCTAGCGGGAGGGCCGGCAGATACGCAGTATTTT. Its translation is CSVALAGGPADTQYF.

V is TRBV21-1 and J is TRBJ1-3; the table's TRBD1 call for D was not verified on the DNA. TRBV21-1 constitutes a pseudogene. The CDR3 length is 12 residues. The CDR3 DNA sequence: TGTGCCAGCAAAAGGGGGGGAAACACCATATATTTT. Translating gives CASKRGGNTIYF.

V and J are TRBV7-3 and TRBJ2-1, with 13 bases fitting TRBD2. V lost 5 bases and J lost 9; bases outside the gene matches: 10. Germline CDR1 reads SGHTA; CDR2 reads FQGTGA. The length of the CDR3 is 16 residues. In DNA, the CDR3 is TGTGCCAGCAGCCAACTTCCGGGACTAGCGGGAACTGAGCAGTTCTTC. Its protein product is CASSQLPGLAGTEQFF.

This clonotype was recorded a few times. The rearrangement joins TRBV12-3 or TRBV12-4 to TRBJ2-1; possibly TRBD1 for D (5 bases). This CDR3 has 12 residues. V was clipped by 1 base and J by 13 bases, with 11 bases between them. The CDR3 coding sequence is TGTGCCAGCAGTTTAGATAGGGGATATCAGTTCTTC. Protein product: CASSLDRGYQFF.

This clonotype was seen a handful of times. The chain couples TRBV5-1 to TRBJ2-7, with no clear D. Trimming removed 0 bases from V and 0 bases from J, with 10 bases in between. The CDR3 extends over 15 amino acids. Per germline, CDR1 SGHRS and CDR2 YFSETQ. The CDR3 sequence: CASSLDEVSSYEQYF. Here the CDR3 DNA reads TGCGCCAGCAGCTTGGACGAGGTCAGCTCCTACGAGCAGTACTTC.

The rearrangement joins TRBV19 to TRBJ1-5, with TRBD1 as a possible D gene (5 bases). The CDR3 contains 18 residues. Germline V gene sequence: CDR1 LNHDA, CDR2 SQIVND (reference sequence). Trimming stripped 2 bases from V and 5 bases from J, with 22 bases between. The CDR3 here is CASSIFSEGRVVDQPQHF. The DNA for the CDR3 is TGTGCCAGTAGTATATTTTCTGAAGGCAGGGTAGTCGATCAGCCCCAGCATTTT.

This clonotype was recorded a few times. The gene calls are TRBV5-1 and TRBJ2-5; D is unresolved. CDR1 is SGHRS, CDR2 YFSETQ, per germline. V lost 0 bases to trimming and J lost 3 bases, with 9 bases between them. CDR3 length: 14 residues. CDR3 DNA: TGCGCCAGCAGCTTGGGGTTGCGTGAAGAGACCCAGTACTTC. Translating it yields CASSLGLREETQYF.

This chain links TRBV5-1 with TRBJ2-3; the D gene is possibly TRBD1 (6 bases). V was shortened by 3 bases and J by 4 bases, with 9 bases between the two germline ends. The CDR3 is made up of 13 amino acids. The V gene's germline CDR1 is SGHRS and CDR2 YFSETQ. The CDR3 loop is CASSWDTPDTQYF. The CDR3 nucleotides are TGCGCCAGCAGCTGGGACACCCCAGATACGCAGTATTTT.

This rearrangement joins TRBV12-3 or TRBV12-4 to TRBJ1-1; D is uncertain. Trimming left V 6 bases short and J 2 bases short, with 16 bases between. The CDR3 has 15 residues. CDR3 nucleotides: TGTGCCAGCAGCCCTCAAATAACGCCCAACACTGAAGCTTTCTTT. Translating it yields CASSPQITPNTEAFF.

This clonotype was detected only a few times. V gene TRBV7-9 combines with J gene TRBJ1-1; D might be TRBD1 (6 bases). The CDR3 has 15 amino acids. Germline loops: CDR1 SEHNR, CDR2 FQNEAQ (reference sequence). Trimming pared 0 bases from V and 0 bases from J, leaving 8 bases between. In DNA form, the CDR3 reads TGTGCCAGCAGCTTAGCGCAGGGGATGAACACTGAAGCTTTCTTT. Translating gives CASSLAQGMNTEAFF. Full variable domain (remainder filled in from reference TRBV7-9 and TRBJ1-1): DTGVSQNPRHKITKRGQNVTFRCDPISEHNRLYWYRQTLGQGPEFLTYFQNEAQLEKSRLLSDRFSAERPKGSFSTLEIQRTEQGDSAMYLCASSLAQGMNTEAFFGQGTRLTVV.

The CDR3 is CASRRTSGNTGELFF. The CDR3, as DNA: TGTGCCAGCAGAAGGACTAGCGGGAACACCGGGGAGCTGTTTTTT. V is TRBV4-2 and J is TRBJ2-2, with TRBD2 matching 10 bases. This CDR3 comprises 15 residues. V was clipped by 6 bases and J by 1 base; unmatched bases: 2. Germline CDR1 and CDR2: LGHNA and YNFKEQ.

The chain uses TRBV27 and TRBJ1-2; TRBD1 is a possible D gene (5 bases). The CDR3 covers 13 residues. Germline V gene sequence: CDR1 MNHEY, CDR2 SMNVEV (reference sequence). V was trimmed by 0 bases and J by 8 bases, leaving 10 bases between them. CDR3 amino acids: CASSLSRDGGYTF. In DNA, the CDR3 is TGTGCCAGCAGTTTATCGCGGGACGGAGGCTACACCTTC.

CDR3 region: CASSSPVFEAFF. CDR3 DNA sequence: TGTGCCAGCAGCTCCCCGGTTTTTGAAGCTTTCTTT. The V and J genes are TRBV7-9 and TRBJ1-1; D unresolved. Germline-derived CDR1 and CDR2 are SEHNR and FQNEAQ (reference sequence). The CDR3 consists of 12 residues. Trimming stripped 4 bases from V and 7 bases from J, with 10 bases between.

The gene calls are TRBV4-3 and TRBJ2-5; no reliable D call. This CDR3 comprises 14 residues. CDR1 and CDR2 from the germline V gene are LGHNA and YSLEER. The ends were cut back, 4 bases at V and 4 bases at J, with 13 bases in the middle. CDR3 nucleotide sequence: TGCGCCAGCAGCCGGGTGGTCGTGGGAGAGACCCAGTACTTC. Its protein is CASSRVVVGETQYF.

This clonotype was counted a few times. The rearrangement links TRBV7-9 to TRBJ1-5; 9 nucleotides line up with TRBD1. The CDR3 totals 16 residues. The germline V gene has CDR1 SEHNR and CDR2 FQNEAQ (reference sequence). V trimming: 5 bases; J trimming: 4 bases; junction bases outside the gene matches: 9. In DNA, the CDR3 is TGTGCCAGCAGCCTAGGGGGGACAGGGAGTAATCAGCCCCAGCATTTT. The encoded protein is CASSLGGTGSNQPQHF.

This clonotype was observed a handful of times. In DNA form, the CDR3 reads TGCGCCAGCAGCTCCGGACTAGCTTCGTTCGAGCAGTACTTC. Residues: CASSSGLASFEQYF. V usage is TRBV5-1 and J usage is TRBJ2-7, with TRBD2 identical over 8 bases. The V gene's germline CDR1 is SGHRS and CDR2 YFSETQ. V gave up 3 bases and J gave up 6 bases; unmatched junction bases: 8. There are 14 residues in the CDR3.

The V call is TRBV7-9, the J call TRBJ1-1; 7 nucleotides match TRBD1. CDR3 length: 15 residues. Looked up from germline, CDR1 is SEHNR and CDR2 is FQNEAQ (reference sequence). Germline trimming cut 5 bases from V and 0 bases from J; bases unmatched to any gene: 6. The CDR3 DNA reads as TGTGCCAGCAGCCCAAAGGGACAGCTGAACACTGAAGCTTTCTTT. Translating it yields CASSPKGQLNTEAFF.

This clonotype was recorded once. The CDR3 is CASSQTSAGAYNEQFF. In nucleotides, the CDR3 is TGTGCCAGCAGCCAGACCTCAGCGGGAGCCTACAATGAGCAGTTCTTC. The chain combines TRBV7-8 with TRBJ2-1; 8 bases are a match to TRBD2. Trimming at V came to 5 bases and at J to 2 bases, leaving 8 bases not matched to a gene. This CDR3 has 16 residues. Germline assignment: CDR1 SGHVS and CDR2 FQNEAQ.